Listed below are T cell receptor beta chains from one sample, sequenced in a study of T cell responses to AZD1222 COVID-19 vaccine. Assay: immunoSEQ multiplex PCR; the TCRdb copy retains only in-frame clones and omits some. The sample has 190,000 or so clones, approximately 89% seen once; the top ten hold 3% to 4%. This specimen was peripheral blood, taken 28 days after the second AZD1222 dose. Receptor source: an adult who received the AZD1222 COVID-19 vaccine. The CDR3 runs from the conserved cysteine through the conserved F or W. Fields, in order: V gene, J gene, clone size, CDR3 protein. The size of a clone is reported for some rows only, either as once, few or many, or as a class for expanded clones.

>TRBV19|TRBJ2-7|-
CASSIVWGSDEQYF
>TRBV30|TRBJ2-1|-
CAGHIGPYNEQFF
>TRBV5-6|TRBJ1-2|-
CASSPGRSYGYTF
>TRBV13|TRBJ1-2|-
CASSPPGGQGNYGYTF
>TRBV7-2|TRBJ1-1|-
CASSSGTGGIAFF
>TRBV28|TRBJ2-1|-
CASSSTSGRTYNEQFF
>TRBV9|TRBJ2-1|-
CASSVDQAGVMFF
>TRBV4-1|TRBJ2-1|-
CASSQDPPSQYNEQFF
>TRBV18|TRBJ2-1|-
CASSSYRDMGYNEQFF
>TRBV24-1|TRBJ2-1|-
CATSDLGQNNEQFF
>TRBV14|TRBJ2-7|-
CASSIGGLHYYEQYF
>TRBV30|TRBJ2-7|once
CAWSVRAPSYEQYF
>TRBV30|TRBJ2-7|-
CAWSSGSSYEQYF
>TRBV14|TRBJ1-1|-
CASSLGVYTEAFF
>TRBV28|TRBJ1-5|-
CASSSLHVTTRGWGNQPQHF
>TRBV11-2|TRBJ2-1|few
CASSGEVSGQYNEQFF
>TRBV2|TRBJ1-2|-
CASSLLTADYGYTF
>TRBV7-9|TRBJ2-7|-
CASSMGREEGEQYF
>TRBV5-1|TRBJ1-2|-
CASSWPGQGYGYTF
>TRBV7-9|TRBJ2-7|few
CASSFSGAYEQYF
>TRBV25-1|TRBJ1-4|-
CASSEYAGGNEKLFF
>TRBV3-1/TRBV3-2|TRBJ1-1|-
CASSPHPGGKYVNTEAFF
>TRBV5-1|TRBJ2-3|-
CASSPQGGGRIADTQYF
>TRBV5-1|TRBJ1-1|-
CASSLAGSNTEAFF
>TRBV28|TRBJ2-4|few
CASRPPGAKNIQYF